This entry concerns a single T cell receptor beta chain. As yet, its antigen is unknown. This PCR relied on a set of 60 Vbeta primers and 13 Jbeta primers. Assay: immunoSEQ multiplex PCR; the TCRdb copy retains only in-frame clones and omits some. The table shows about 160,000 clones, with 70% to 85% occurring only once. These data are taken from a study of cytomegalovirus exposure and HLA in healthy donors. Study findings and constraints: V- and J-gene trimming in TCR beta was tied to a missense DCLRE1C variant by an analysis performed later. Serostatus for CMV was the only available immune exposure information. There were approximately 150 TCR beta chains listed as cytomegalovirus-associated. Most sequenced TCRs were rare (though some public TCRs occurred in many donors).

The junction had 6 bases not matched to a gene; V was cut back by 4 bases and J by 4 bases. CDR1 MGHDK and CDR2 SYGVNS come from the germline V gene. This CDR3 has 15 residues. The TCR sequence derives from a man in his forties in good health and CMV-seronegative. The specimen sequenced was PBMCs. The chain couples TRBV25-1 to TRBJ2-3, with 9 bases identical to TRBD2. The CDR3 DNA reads TGTGCCAGCAGTGCTCTAGCGGGGAACCCAGATACGCAGTATTTT. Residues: CASSALAGNPDTQYF.